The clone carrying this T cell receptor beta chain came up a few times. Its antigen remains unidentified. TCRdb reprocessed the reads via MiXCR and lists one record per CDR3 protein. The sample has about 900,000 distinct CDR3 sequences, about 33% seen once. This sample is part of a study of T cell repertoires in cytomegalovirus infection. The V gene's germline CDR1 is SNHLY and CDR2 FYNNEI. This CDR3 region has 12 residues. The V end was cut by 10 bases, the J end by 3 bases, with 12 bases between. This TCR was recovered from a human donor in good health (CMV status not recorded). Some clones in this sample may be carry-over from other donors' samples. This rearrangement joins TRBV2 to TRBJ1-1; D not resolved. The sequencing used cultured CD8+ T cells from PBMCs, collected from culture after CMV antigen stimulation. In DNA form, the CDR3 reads TGTGCCATTCTAGAGGATGACACTGAAGCTTTCTTT. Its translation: CAILEDDTEAFF.